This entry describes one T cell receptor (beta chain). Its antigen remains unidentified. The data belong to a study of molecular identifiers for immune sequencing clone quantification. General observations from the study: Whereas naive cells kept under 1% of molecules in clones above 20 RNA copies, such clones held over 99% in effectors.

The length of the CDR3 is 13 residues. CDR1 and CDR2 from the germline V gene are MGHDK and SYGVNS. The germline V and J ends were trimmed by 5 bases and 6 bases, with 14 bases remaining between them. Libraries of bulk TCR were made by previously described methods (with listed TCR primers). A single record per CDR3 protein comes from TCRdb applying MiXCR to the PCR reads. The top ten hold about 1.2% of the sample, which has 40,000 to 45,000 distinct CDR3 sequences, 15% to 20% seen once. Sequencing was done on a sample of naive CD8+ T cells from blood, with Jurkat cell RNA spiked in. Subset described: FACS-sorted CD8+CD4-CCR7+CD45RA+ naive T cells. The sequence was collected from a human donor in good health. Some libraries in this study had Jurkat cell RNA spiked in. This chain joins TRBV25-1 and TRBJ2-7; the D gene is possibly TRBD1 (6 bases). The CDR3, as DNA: TGTGCCAGCAGTCCATGGACAGAAGCCGAGCAGTACTTC. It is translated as CASSPWTEAEQYF.